Presented here are 2 T cell receptor beta chains from one specimen sequenced in a study of T cells in Graves' hyperthyroidism and ophthalmopathy. RNA transcripts provided the source from which TCR beta CDR3 regions were amplified. Carried out on the TCR CDR3, a first-round RT-PCR used the HTBI primer set. Using its own MiXCR run on the multiplex PCR reads, TCRdb lists one record per CDR3 protein. In the table there are nearly 750,000 distinct CDR3 sequences, roughly a third of which are singletons. What was sequenced was blood. Receptor source: a woman in her forties with Graves' hyperthyroidism.

Comments on this clonotype: This may be a read error: a much more frequent sequence differs by one nucleotide. The CDR3 does not end in the conserved phenylalanine or tryptophan, so this is likely a read error. The chain links TRBV14 to TRBJ1-2; D is perhaps TRBD1 (5 bases). The CDR3 has 13 amino acids. V gave up 1 base and J gave up 5 bases, with 8 bases separating them. CDR1 and CDR2 (germline): SGHDN, FVKESK. This chain's CDR3 is CASSQVTGYGYTL. For the CDR3, the DNA is TGTGCCAGCAGCCAAGTTACAGGTTATGGCTACACCCTC.

The chain joins TRBV9 to TRBJ1-2; D is unresolved. V gave up 7 bases and J gave up 4 bases, with 17 bases separating them. The CDR3 contains 14 residues. Germline assignment: CDR1 SGDLS and CDR2 YYNGEE. DNA of the CDR3: TGTGCCAGCTCACCACCGCGCACGGCCTATGGCTACACCTTC. This codes for CASSPPRTAYGYTF.